A single sample is the source of the 19 T cell receptor beta chains below, sequenced in a study of blood T cells in healthy people across ages. For the second PCR, which ran for roughly 7 to 11 cycles, a sample-barcoded 5' primer and a J-beta primer mix were used. TCRdb reprocessed the 5' RACE reads via MiXCR and lists one record per CDR3 protein. The repertoire has 2 million or so distinct CDR3 sequences, about 50% of them found once; the top ten carry roughly 2.1%. Sequencing used blood. These receptors all come from a woman aged 40-49 years in good health.

CDR3 amino acids: CASSQEGPGVMNTEAFF. The CDR3 DNA reads TGTGCCAGCAGCCAAGAAGGCCCAGGGGTTATGAACACTGAAGCTTTCTTT. The chain has TRBV4-2 and TRBJ1-1; maybe TRBD1 (6 bases). The CDR3 has 17 amino acids. V gave up 0 bases and J gave up 0 bases, with 14 bases separating them. Germline V gene sequence: CDR1 LGHNA, CDR2 YNFKEQ.

The chain recombines TRBV27 with TRBJ2-3; the match to TRBD1 covers 8 bases. Trimming cost V 6 bases and J 4 bases; bases outside gene matches: 3. CDR1 is MNHEY, CDR2 SMNVEV, per germline (reference sequence). The CDR3 length is 13 residues. CDR3 DNA sequence: TGTGCCAGCAGGGGGGACAGGCCAGATACGCAGTATTTT. This encodes CASRGDRPDTQYF.

The chain carries TRBV7-9 and TRBJ2-3; 9 nucleotides line up with TRBD2. The J segment lost 0 bases and the V segment lost 11 bases, leaving 6 bases of the junction unmatched. Germline V gene lookup returns CDR1 SEHNR and CDR2 FQNEAQ (reference sequence). This CDR3 is 14 amino acids long. CDR3 coding DNA: TGTGCCGGCGCGGGGGGGTTTAGCACAGATACGCAGTATTTT. Translated, it gives CAGAGGFSTDTQYF.

The chain links TRBV20-1 to TRBJ2-7; 10 nucleotides align to TRBD2. The J call may be in error: the DNA end matches TRBJ2-5 better. There are 14 residues in the CDR3. Germline CDR1 reads DFQATT; CDR2 reads SNEGSKA (reference sequence). CDR3 loop: CSAGLLAGKETQYF. DNA of the CDR3: TGCAGTGCTGGACTACTAGCGGGGAAAGAGACCCAGTACTTC.

The chain couples TRBV29-1 to TRBJ2-2; D remains unclear. In germline, CDR1 is SQVTM, CDR2 ANQGSEA. This CDR3 contains 14 residues. V shed 1 base and J shed 4 bases, with 10 bases lying between them. CDR3 nucleotides: TGCAGCGTTGAAGGCTCACTCCTCACCGGGGAGCTGTTTTTT. The encoded protein is CSVEGSLLTGELFF.

Only a few counts were recorded for this clonotype. The rearrangement joins TRBV4-3 to TRBJ2-5; D gene unclear. The germline V and J ends were trimmed by 0 bases and 7 bases, with 12 bases remaining between them. Looked up from germline, CDR1 is LGHNA and CDR2 is YSLEER. The CDR3 is made up of 14 amino acids. The CDR3 nucleotides are TGCGCCAGCAGCCAAGAGCACCAGGCGAGGACCCAGTACTTC. Its translation: CASSQEHQARTQYF.

V and J are TRBV5-1 and TRBJ2-5, with D possibly TRBD1 on 5 matching bases. Germline CDR1 SGHRS, CDR2 YFSETQ. Deletions cut 4 bases from V and 2 bases from J, with 18 bases between. The CDR3 sequence is 16 residues long. The CDR3 here is CASSAWTPTEQETQYF. In nucleotides, the CDR3 is TGCGCCAGCAGCGCCTGGACACCTACTGAACAAGAGACCCAGTACTTC. Full variable domain (rest looked up from reference TRBV5-1 and TRBJ2-5): KAGVTQTPRYLIKTRGQQVTLSCSPISGHRSVSWYQQTPGQGLQFLFEYFSETQRNKGNFPGRFSGRQFSNSRSEMNVSTLELGDSALYLCASSAWTPTEQETQYFGPGTRLLVL.

This clonotype has more than one count but fewer than ten. The chain couples TRBV29-1 to TRBJ2-3; 7 nucleotides align to TRBD2. Germline CDR1 is SQVTM and CDR2 is ANQGSEA. This CDR3 has 14 residues. V lost 2 bases and J lost 3; bases outside the gene matches: 5. CDR3 DNA sequence: TGCAGCGTTGAAAGCGGGGCGCGGACAGATACGCAGTATTTT. Translated: CSVESGARTDTQYF.

This rearrangement joins TRBV4-3 to TRBJ2-1, with a tentative D call TRBD1 (5 bases). This CDR3 spans 15 amino acids. V dropped 3 bases and J dropped 4 bases, with 13 bases sitting between them. The V gene's germline CDR1 is LGHNA and CDR2 YSLEER. DNA for the CDR3: TGCGCCAGCAGCCAGGCTGTGTCAGGGTACAATGAGCAGTTCTTC. This translates into CASSQAVSGYNEQFF.

This clonotype appeared a few times. This chain uses TRBV25-1 with TRBJ2-7; TRBD2 is a possible D gene (6 bases). The CDR3 runs to 14 residues. From germline, CDR1 is MGHDK and CDR2 SYGVNS. V lost 5 bases and J 7 bases, leaving 18 bases between the germline ends. CDR3 sequence: CASSTSYGVGEQYF. CDR3 coding DNA: TGTGCCAGCAGTACTAGCTACGGGGTCGGTGAGCAGTACTTC.

Concerning this clonotype: A much larger clone differs from this one at a single base, so this may be a read error. This rearrangement joins TRBV6-6 to TRBJ2-6; D is ambiguous. The CDR3 sequence is 16 residues long. CDR1 is MNHNY and CDR2 is SVGAGI in the germline V gene (reference sequence). CDR3: CAGSQPWRTGANVLTF. The CDR3 DNA is TGTGCCGGCAGCCAACCCTGGCGAACTGGGGCCAACGTCCTGACTTTC.

This clonotype was seen only a few times. The V and J genes are TRBV10-3 and TRBJ2-1; the D is unclear. V shed 8 bases and J shed 0 bases, with 11 bases lying between them. The germline V gene encodes CDR1 ENHRY and CDR2 SYGVKD. This CDR3 is 14 amino acids long. CDR3: CAISVDLSYNEQFF. CDR3 DNA sequence: TGTGCCATCTCTGTGGACCTCTCCTACAATGAGCAGTTCTTC.

This clonotype has just one count. The CDR3 is CASSLGTGVLSIEPQHF. The CDR3 coding sequence is TGTGCCAGCAGCTTAGGGACAGGGGTCCTCTCAATCGAGCCCCAGCATTTT. V gene TRBV7-9 combines with J gene TRBJ1-5, with 9 bases that match TRBD1. V dropped 1 base and J dropped 8; count of bases not matched to a gene: 12. Germline V gene lookup returns CDR1 SEHNR and CDR2 FQNEAQ (reference sequence). The CDR3 spans 17 residues. The variable domain in full, completed from reference TRBV7-9 and TRBJ1-5, reads DTGVSQNPRHKITKRGQNVTFRCDPISEHNRLYWYRQTLGQGPEFLTYFQNEAQLEKSRLLSDRFSAERPKGSFSTLEIQRTEQGDSAMYLCASSLGTGVLSIEPQHFGDGTRLSIL.

This rearrangement joins TRBV11-2 to TRBJ2-3; 8 bases match TRBD1. The germline gives CDR1 SGHAT, CDR2 FQNNGV. The V segment lost 5 bases and the J segment 6 bases; nucleotides outside the gene matches: 13. This CDR3 is 16 amino acids long. The CDR3 is CASSLLGQGAGDTQYF. As DNA, the CDR3 is TGTGCCAGCAGCCTACTCGGGCAGGGGGCAGGGGATACGCAGTATTTT.

The chain links TRBV9 to TRBJ1-2; 10 nucleotides agree with TRBD1. Germline CDR1 SGDLS, CDR2 YYNGEE. The CDR3 length is 16 residues. The J segment lost 5 bases and the V segment lost 4 bases, leaving 11 bases of the junction unmatched. The DNA of the CDR3 is TGTGCCAGCAGCCCCGGCGGGGACAGGGGAGAGTATGGCTACACCTTC. Its protein product is CASSPGGDRGEYGYTF.

The chain employs TRBV7-2 and TRBJ2-5; D is uncertain. CDR3 length: 15 amino acids. The V gene's germline CDR1 is SGHTA and CDR2 FQGNSA. V lost 1 base and J lost 1, with 10 bases in between. CDR3 sequence reads: CASSLDLHSQETQYF. As DNA, the CDR3 is TGTGCCAGCAGCTTAGATTTGCATTCCCAAGAGACCCAGTACTTC.

In this sample, this clonotype turned up many times. The chain links TRBV5-1 to TRBJ2-5, with a tentative D call TRBD2 (5 bases). Germline CDR1 SGHRS, CDR2 YFSETQ. Trimming shortened V by 0 bases and J by 3 bases, and 9 bases separated the two germline ends. The CDR3 runs 14 residues. CDR3 sequence (DNA): TGCGCCAGCAGCTTGGTCGGGCGGGAAGAGACCCAGTACTTC. Protein sequence: CASSLVGREETQYF.

The J gene is TRBJ2-1, the V gene TRBV27; D may be TRBD1 or TRBD2 (5 bases each). The V end lost 5 bases, the J end lost 10 bases, and 12 bases lay between the germline ends. The CDR3 covers 12 residues. Germline loops: CDR1 MNHEY, CDR2 SMNVEV (reference sequence). In DNA form, the CDR3 reads TGTGCCAGCAGTCCAGGGACGGGCGAGCAGTTCTTC. Amino acids: CASSPGTGEQFF.

This clonotype was counted only a few times. This chain uses TRBV5-1 with TRBJ2-3; a weak D match, TRBD1 (6 bases). Trimming left V 4 bases short and J 2 bases short, with 20 bases between. CDR3 length: 17 residues. Germline V gene sequence: CDR1 SGHRS, CDR2 YFSETQ. CDR3 protein: CASSVSGDPVFTDTQYF. As DNA, the CDR3 is TGCGCCAGCAGCGTCTCAGGGGACCCGGTCTTCACAGATACGCAGTATTTT.